A single sample gave rise to the 29 T cell receptor beta chains below, sequenced in a study of CD8+ T cells in alopecia areata. Sequencing templates came from extracted RNA that was reverse transcribed into cDNA. Produced via immunoSEQ multiplex PCR; TCRdb's table is partial and in-frame only. Among under 150,000 clones, 50% to 55% were seen once, and the ten largest hold 0.46%. Treatment specified: oral pan-JAK inhibitor, 5-10 mg twice daily. Source: CD4+ T cells sorted from blood, taken at week 4, from a patient treated with tofacitinib. These receptors were taken from a human donor with alopecia areata.

The V call is TRBV9, the J call TRBJ2-5; D could derive from TRBD1 or TRBD2 (6 bases each). CDR1 SGDLS and CDR2 YYNGEE come from the germline V gene. The V gene lost 0 bases and the J gene lost 5 bases, with 14 bases spanning the gap. The CDR3 is 15 amino acids. The CDR3 DNA reads TGTGCCAGCAGCGTAGCTACTTTAGGGGGGGAGACCCAGTACTTC. Translating gives CASSVATLGGETQYF.

This clone was counted many times. J is TRBJ2-1 and V is TRBV2; the D is unclear. Trimming removed 4 bases from V and 2 bases from J, with 12 bases in between. Germline V CDR1 and CDR2: SNHLY, FYNNEI. This CDR3 has 15 residues. In DNA, the CDR3 is TGTGCCAGCAGTGGATCCGGCCTCACCTACAATGAGCAGTTCTTC. Its translation: CASSGSGLTYNEQFF.

This clone was detected many times. The chain joins TRBV2 to TRBJ1-2; 8 bases fit TRBD1. In germline, CDR1 is SNHLY, CDR2 FYNNEI. The V gene end was trimmed by 2 bases and the J gene end by 5 bases; junction bases not matched to a gene: 7. This CDR3 region has 15 residues. The CDR3 loop reads CASSETWTGRYGYTF. CDR3 in DNA: TGTGCCAGCAGTGAAACTTGGACAGGGCGGTATGGCTACACCTTC.

The chain employs TRBV2 and TRBJ1-2, with D unresolved. The CDR3 sequence is 13 residues long. V shed 3 bases and J shed 8 bases, with 13 bases lying between them. Germline loops: CDR1 SNHLY, CDR2 FYNNEI. This CDR3 is CASSETPVRGYTF. The CDR3 bases are TGTGCCAGCAGTGAGACGCCAGTAAGAGGCTACACCTTC.

The rearrangement uses TRBV6-1 and TRBJ2-2; a weak D match, TRBD1 (6 bases). Germline CDR1 reads MNHNS; CDR2 reads SASEGT. This CDR3 is 14 amino acids long. Trimming took 7 bases from V and 0 from J, leaving 9 bases between them. The CDR3 loop is CASIQGTNTGELFF. The CDR3, as DNA: TGTGCCAGCATACAGGGTACGAACACCGGGGAGCTGTTTTTT.

The table lists this clone with a few counts. The chain has TRBV19 and TRBJ2-1; D is perhaps TRBD2 (5 bases). The CDR3 loop spans 15 amino acids. The germline CDR1 and CDR2 sequences are LNHDA and SQIVND (reference sequence). Trimming shortened V by 7 bases and J by 0 bases, and 13 bases separated the two germline ends. The CDR3 nucleotides are TGTGCCAGTACCCCCCCGGCGGGCTCCTACAATGAGCAGTTCTTC. This encodes CASTPPAGSYNEQFF.

This chain uses TRBV30 with TRBJ2-6; possible D gene TRBD1, 5 bases. In germline, CDR1 is GTSNPN, CDR2 SVGIG (reference sequence). Trimming removed 5 bases at V and 0 bases at J, with 5 bases between. The CDR3 totals 13 residues. CDR3 sequence: CAWDSSGANVLTF. CDR3 bases: TGTGCCTGGGACAGCTCTGGGGCCAACGTCCTGACTTTC.

This clone came up a few times. The chain links TRBV30 to TRBJ2-6; perhaps D is TRBD1 or TRBD2 (5 bases each). Germline V lookup: CDR1 GTSNPN, CDR2 SVGIG (reference sequence). The CDR3 has 14 residues. Trimming left V 5 bases short and J 3 bases short, with 11 bases between. This CDR3 reads CAWGPGSGANVLTF. The CDR3 DNA follows: TGTGCCTGGGGTCCAGGGAGTGGGGCCAACGTCCTGACTTTC.

V gene TRBV30 combines with J gene TRBJ2-7; possibly TRBD1 for D (6 bases). Deletions cut 2 bases from V and 9 bases from J, with 17 bases between. The CDR3 consists of 13 residues. CDR1 is GTSNPN and CDR2 is SVGIG in the germline V gene (reference sequence). In DNA form, the CDR3 reads TGTGCCTGGAGTACCTCAGGGACACCGGCGCAGTACTTC. It encodes CAWSTSGTPAQYF. The full variable domain, completed using reference TRBV30 and TRBJ2-7, is SQTIHQWPATLVQPVGSPLSLECTVEGTSNPNLYWYRQAAGRGLQLLFYSVGIGQISSEVPQNLSASRPQDRQFILSSKKLLLSDSGFYLCAWSTSGTPAQYFGPGTRLTVT.

A word on this clone: Its ends do not fully match the called genes, so a read error is possible. This chain uses TRBV9 with TRBJ2-6; D might be TRBD1 (5 bases). Germline lookup yields CDR1 SGDLS and CDR2 YYNGEE. The CDR3 length is 15 residues. Here the CDR3 reads CASSLGSSGANVLTF. CDR3 DNA: TGTGCCAGCAGCTTGGGCAGCTCTGGGGCTAACGTCCTGACTTTC.

About this clone itself: The same CDR3 arises from other DNA sequences in this sample as well. The chain is built from TRBV29-1 and TRBJ1-1; possibly TRBD1 for D (5 bases). This CDR3 contains 13 residues. CDR1 SQVTM and CDR2 ANQGSEA come from the germline V gene. V lost 4 bases and J lost 2, with 11 bases in between. The CDR3 nucleotides read TGCAGCGTTGTGGGGCAGGGAAACACTGAAGCTTTCTTT. Amino acids: CSVVGQGNTEAFF.

The chain employs TRBV6-5 and TRBJ1-2; 12 bases map to TRBD1. With V trimmed by 6 bases and J by 14 bases, 10 bases remained unmatched. The CDR3 runs to 13 residues. Germline V gene data show CDR1 as MNHEY and CDR2 as SVGAGI. The DNA of the CDR3 is TGTGCCAGCAGGGGACAGGGGGCGCGCACTGCTACCTTC. Translating it yields CASRGQGARTATF.

The chain recombines TRBV4-1 with TRBJ1-2; the match to TRBD1 covers 7 bases. The CDR3 runs to 18 residues. Per germline, CDR1 MGHRA and CDR2 YSYEKL. Germline trimming cut 2 bases from V and 3 bases from J; bases unmatched to any gene: 15. In DNA, the CDR3 is TGCGCCAGCAGCCAACAGACAGGGAGAGGGCTATCCGACTATGGCTACACCTTC. Its protein product is CASSQQTGRGLSDYGYTF.

The DNA of the CDR3 is TGCGCCAGCAGCTTGGTAGGAGCGGGTAGCGGGTCGGATGAGCAGTTCTTC. As protein: CASSLVGAGSGSDEQFF. This chain connects TRBV5-1 to TRBJ2-1; 7 bases match TRBD2. Germline lookup yields CDR1 SGHRS and CDR2 YFSETQ. The CDR3 sequence is 17 residues long. V dropped 0 bases and J dropped 8; count of bases not matched to a gene: 14.

The chain's CDR3 is CASSLQGQGADTQYF. The DNA of the CDR3 is TGCGCCAGCAGCCTACAGGGACAGGGGGCAGATACGCAGTATTTT. The V gene is TRBV5-1, the J gene TRBJ2-3; 11 nucleotides match TRBD1. CDR3 size: 15 residues. From germline, CDR1 is SGHRS and CDR2 YFSETQ. J was trimmed by 4 bases and V by 4 bases; bases with no gene match: 5.

This clone was detected only a few times. The chain links TRBV5-4 to TRBJ1-5; unclear D gene. Germline CDR1 and CDR2: SGHNT and YYREEE (reference sequence). The CDR3 spans 12 residues. The germline V and J ends were trimmed by 2 bases and 8 bases, with 8 bases remaining between them. The CDR3 region is CASSFDGEPQHF. The CDR3 nucleotides are TGTGCCAGCAGCTTTGACGGAGAGCCCCAGCATTTT.

The chain employs TRBV4-1 and TRBJ1-1; 7 bases fit TRBD1. The CDR3 sequence is 14 residues long. Unmatched junction bases numbered 7, after V lost 4 bases and J lost 5 bases. CDR1 and CDR2 (germline): MGHRA, YSYEKL. CDR3 in DNA: TGCGCCAGCAGCCGAAAAACAGGGGAAACTGAAGCTTTCTTT. Translation: CASSRKTGETEAFF.

This chain links TRBV12-5 with TRBJ1-5; D call uncertain. CDR1 and CDR2 from the germline V gene are LGHNT and FRNRAP. The V gene lost 2 bases and the J gene lost 6 bases, with 5 bases spanning the gap. The CDR3 totals 12 residues. CDR3 region: CASGLRGQPQHF. DNA of the CDR3: TGTGCTAGTGGTTTGCGGGGTCAGCCCCAGCATTTT.

The sample holds a few counts of this clone. The DNA is omitted, as the CDR3 cannot be located on it reliably, and the CDR3 follows TCRdb's listing. The rearrangement links TRBV10-3 to TRBJ2-7. The V gene's germline CDR1 is ENHRY and CDR2 SYGVKD. Counting both end residues, the CDR3 totals 16 amino acids. The CDR3 spells CAISDSGQGDLYEQYF.

This clone was recorded a few times. This chain uses TRBV29-1 with TRBJ2-7, with 7 bases identical to TRBD1. Trimming took 5 bases from V and 1 from J; bases not matched to a gene: 17. The V gene's germline CDR1 is SQVTM and CDR2 ANQGSEA. The CDR3 spans 17 residues. The CDR3 sequence is CSVNPGQSLSLSYEQYF. DNA of the CDR3: TGCAGCGTTAATCCGGGACAGTCCCTCTCACTATCCTACGAGCAGTACTTC.

This rearrangement joins TRBV29-1 to TRBJ1-2, with TRBD1 identical over 8 bases. CDR1 SQVTM and CDR2 ANQGSEA come from the germline V gene. The V and J ends lost 7 bases and 2 bases, in that order; junction bases with no gene match: 9. The CDR3 consists of 14 residues. The CDR3 DNA is TGCAGCGCTCCCCTCGACAGGGGAAACTATGGCTACACCTTC. This translates into CSAPLDRGNYGYTF.

This chain uses TRBV29-1 with TRBJ2-1; D uncertain. The germline V gene has CDR1 SQVTM and CDR2 ANQGSEA. This CDR3 region has 12 residues. V lost 0 bases and J 8 bases, leaving 8 bases between the germline ends. The chain's CDR3 is CSVEDDAYEQFF. For the CDR3, the DNA is TGCAGCGTTGAAGATGACGCTTATGAGCAGTTCTTC.

There are many counts of this clone. The chain recombines TRBV19 with TRBJ2-7; D is possibly TRBD1 (6 bases). V lost 8 bases to trimming and J lost 6 bases, with 14 bases between them. CDR1 and CDR2 from the germline V gene are LNHDA and SQIVND (reference sequence). The CDR3 has 12 amino acids. The CDR3 loop reads CASQAGVGEQYF. DNA of the CDR3: TGTGCCAGTCAGGCAGGGGTCGGCGAGCAGTACTTC.

V gene TRBV4-2 combines with J gene TRBJ2-3; D is undetermined. V was clipped by 0 bases and J by 4 bases, with 11 bases between them. Germline CDR1 reads LGHNA; CDR2 reads YNFKEQ. This CDR3 is 15 amino acids long. The DNA of the CDR3 is TGTGCCAGCAGCCAAGAGGTCCAGGTACCAGATACGCAGTATTTT. This gives the protein CASSQEVQVPDTQYF.

The chain links TRBV30 to TRBJ1-3, with D unresolved. The germline V and J ends were trimmed by 2 bases and 2 bases, with 10 bases remaining between them. Germline CDR1 is GTSNPN and CDR2 is SVGIG (reference sequence). This CDR3 has 14 amino acids. The CDR3 DNA is TGTGCCTGGAGTATGGCCAGCACTGGAAACACCATATATTTT. Translated, it gives CAWSMASTGNTIYF.

The V and J genes are TRBV7-3 and TRBJ2-2; D uncertain. V was cut by 1 base and J by 4 bases, with 4 bases left in between. This CDR3 spans 13 amino acids. CDR1 is SGHTA and CDR2 is FQGTGA in the germline V gene. For the CDR3, the DNA is TGTGCCAGCAGCTTAAGTTCCACCGGGGAGCTGTTTTTT. Translated: CASSLSSTGELFF.

The genes are TRBV29-1 and TRBJ1-2; a possible D gene is TRBD1 (5 bases). Germline lookup yields CDR1 SQVTM and CDR2 ANQGSEA. Trimming shortened V by 4 bases and J by 4 bases, and 7 bases separated the two germline ends. The CDR3 spans 11 residues. The CDR3 nucleotides are TGCAGCGTTGCTGGGACCTATGGCTACACCTTC. It specifies CSVAGTYGYTF.

The chain employs TRBV30 and TRBJ2-1; no clear D gene. CDR3 size: 12 residues. The germline V gene has CDR1 GTSNPN and CDR2 SVGIG (reference sequence). The V gene lost 1 base and the J gene lost 8 bases, with 9 bases spanning the gap. CDR3 residues: CAWSGGRDEQFF. The CDR3 DNA reads as TGTGCCTGGAGTGGAGGACGGGATGAGCAGTTCTTC.

The rearrangement uses TRBV4-1 and TRBJ2-5; 9 positions match TRBD2. The J segment lost 1 base and the V segment lost 4 bases, leaving 7 bases of the junction unmatched. Germline CDR1 reads MGHRA; CDR2 reads YSYEKL. The CDR3 is 16 amino acids. This CDR3 is CASSLRTSVIQETQYF. The CDR3 DNA sequence: TGCGCCAGCAGCCTGCGGACTAGCGTAATCCAAGAGACCCAGTACTTC.